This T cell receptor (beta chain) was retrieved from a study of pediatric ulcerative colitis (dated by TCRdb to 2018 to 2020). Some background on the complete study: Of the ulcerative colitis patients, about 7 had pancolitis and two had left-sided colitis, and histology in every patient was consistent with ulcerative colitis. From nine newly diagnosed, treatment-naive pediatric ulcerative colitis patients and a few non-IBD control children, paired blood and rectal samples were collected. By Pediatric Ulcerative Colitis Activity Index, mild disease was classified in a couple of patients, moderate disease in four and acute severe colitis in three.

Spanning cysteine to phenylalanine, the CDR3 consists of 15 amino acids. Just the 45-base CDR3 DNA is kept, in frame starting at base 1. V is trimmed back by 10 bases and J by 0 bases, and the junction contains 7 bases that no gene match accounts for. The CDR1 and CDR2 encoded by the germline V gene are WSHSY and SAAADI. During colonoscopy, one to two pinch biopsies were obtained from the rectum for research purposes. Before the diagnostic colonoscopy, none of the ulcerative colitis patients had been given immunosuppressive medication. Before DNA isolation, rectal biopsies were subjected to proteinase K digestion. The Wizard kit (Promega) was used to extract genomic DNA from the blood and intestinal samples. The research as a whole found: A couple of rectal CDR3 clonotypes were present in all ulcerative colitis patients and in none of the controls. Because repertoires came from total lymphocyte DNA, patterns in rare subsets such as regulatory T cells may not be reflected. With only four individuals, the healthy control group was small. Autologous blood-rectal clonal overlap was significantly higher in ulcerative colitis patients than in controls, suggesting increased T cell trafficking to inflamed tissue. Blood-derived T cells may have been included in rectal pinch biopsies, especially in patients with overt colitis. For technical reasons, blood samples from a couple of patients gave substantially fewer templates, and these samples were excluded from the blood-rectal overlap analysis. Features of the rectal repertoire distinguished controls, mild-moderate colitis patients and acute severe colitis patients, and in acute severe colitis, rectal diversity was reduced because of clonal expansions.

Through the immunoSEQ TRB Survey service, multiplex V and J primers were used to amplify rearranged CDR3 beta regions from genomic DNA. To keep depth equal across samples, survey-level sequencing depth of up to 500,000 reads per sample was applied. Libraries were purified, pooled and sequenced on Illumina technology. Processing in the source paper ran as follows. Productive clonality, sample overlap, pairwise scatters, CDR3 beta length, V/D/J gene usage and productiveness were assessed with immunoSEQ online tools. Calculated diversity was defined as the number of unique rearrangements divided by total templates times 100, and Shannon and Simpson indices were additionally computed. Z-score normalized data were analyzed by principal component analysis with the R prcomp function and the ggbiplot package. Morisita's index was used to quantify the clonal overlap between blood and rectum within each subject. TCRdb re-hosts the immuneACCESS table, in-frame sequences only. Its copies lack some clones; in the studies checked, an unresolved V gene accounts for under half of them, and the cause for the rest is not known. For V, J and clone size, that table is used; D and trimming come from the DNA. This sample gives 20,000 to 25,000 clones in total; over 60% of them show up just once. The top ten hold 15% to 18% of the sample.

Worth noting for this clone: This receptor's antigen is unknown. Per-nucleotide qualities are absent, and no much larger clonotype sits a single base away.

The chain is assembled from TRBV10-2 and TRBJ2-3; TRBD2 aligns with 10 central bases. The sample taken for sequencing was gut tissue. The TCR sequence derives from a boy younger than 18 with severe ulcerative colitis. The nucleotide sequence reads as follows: TGCGCCACCCTACAACTAGCGGGAAGCACAGATACGCAGTATTTT. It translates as CATLQLAGSTDTQYF.